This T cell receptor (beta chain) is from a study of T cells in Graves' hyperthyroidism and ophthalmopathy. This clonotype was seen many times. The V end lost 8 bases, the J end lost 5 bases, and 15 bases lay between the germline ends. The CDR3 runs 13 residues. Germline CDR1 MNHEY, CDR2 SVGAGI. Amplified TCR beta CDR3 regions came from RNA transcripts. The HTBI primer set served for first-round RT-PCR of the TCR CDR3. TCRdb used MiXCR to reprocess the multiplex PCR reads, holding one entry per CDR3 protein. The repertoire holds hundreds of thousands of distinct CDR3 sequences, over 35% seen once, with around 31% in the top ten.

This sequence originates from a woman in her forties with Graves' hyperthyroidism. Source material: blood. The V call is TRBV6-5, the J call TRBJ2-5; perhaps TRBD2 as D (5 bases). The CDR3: CASHAGRGETQYF. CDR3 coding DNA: TGTGCCAGCCACGCAGGCCGAGGGGAGACCCAGTACTTC.